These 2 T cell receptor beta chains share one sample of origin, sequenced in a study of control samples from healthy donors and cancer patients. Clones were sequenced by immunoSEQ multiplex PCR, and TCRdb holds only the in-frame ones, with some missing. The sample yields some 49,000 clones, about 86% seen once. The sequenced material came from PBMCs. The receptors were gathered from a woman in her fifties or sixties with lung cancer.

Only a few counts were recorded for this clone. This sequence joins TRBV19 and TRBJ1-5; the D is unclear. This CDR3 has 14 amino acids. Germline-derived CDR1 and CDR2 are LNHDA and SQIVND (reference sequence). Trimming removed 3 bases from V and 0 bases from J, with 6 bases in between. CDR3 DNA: TGTGCCAGTAGTATCCAAAGTAGCAATCAGCCCCAGCATTTT. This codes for CASSIQSSNQPQHF.

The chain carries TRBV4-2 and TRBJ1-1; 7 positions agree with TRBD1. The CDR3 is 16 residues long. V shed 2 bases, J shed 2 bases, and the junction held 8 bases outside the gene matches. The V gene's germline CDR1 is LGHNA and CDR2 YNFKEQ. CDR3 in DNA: TGTGCCAGCAGCCAATATATCGGGACAGCCAACACTGAAGCTTTCTTT. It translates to CASSQYIGTANTEAFF.